This record concerns one T cell receptor beta chain sequence. What it recognizes is unknown. The protocol was immunoSEQ multiplex PCR, while the TCRdb copy is restricted to in-frame clones and leaves out a portion. The table records approximately 100,000 clones, about 85% of them present only once. Per germline, CDR1 MDHEN and CDR2 SYDVKM. The CDR3 loop spans 15 amino acids. Trimming removed 7 bases from V and 6 bases from J, with 19 bases in between. This entry comes from a study of T cell responses to AZD1222 COVID-19 vaccine. Study-level points and caveats: CD4 TCRs covered the whole spike, strongest at regions 160-218 and 743-854. Baseline serology detected seropositivity in only six AZD1222 recipients.

The receptor comes from an adult who received the AZD1222 COVID-19 vaccine. Specimen: peripheral blood, collected 28 days after the second AZD1222 dose. The gene calls are TRBV28 and TRBJ2-1; unclear D gene. The CDR3 DNA sequence: TGTGCCAGCATCCACCCGGGCCCGCAGTTCAATGAGCAGTTCTTC. Translating gives CASIHPGPQFNEQFF.